The clone carrying this TCR beta chain has at least ten counts. This entry is derived from a study of early T cells in non-severe SARS-CoV-2 infection. The germline V and J ends were trimmed by 4 bases and 6 bases, with 16 bases remaining between them. The CDR3 sequence is 14 residues long. The germline gives CDR1 LNHDA, CDR2 SQIVND (reference sequence). The protocol attached unique molecular identifiers to individual cDNA molecules. TCRdb reprocessed the 5' RACE reads with MiXCR, giving one entry per CDR3 protein. The table includes approximately 97,000 distinct CDR3 sequences, around 13% detected once.

The sequencing sample was made of whole blood. This TCR was recovered from an adult who was a healthcare worker with PCR-confirmed SARS-CoV-2 infection or an uninfected control (not recorded which). The J gene is TRBJ2-7, the V gene TRBV19; D perhaps matches TRBD1 (7 bases). CDR3 DNA sequence: TGTGCCAGTAGTACGAGACAGGGACTTGCCGAGCAGTACTTC. This gives the protein CASSTRQGLAEQYF.